The TCR beta chain described here comes from a study of graft-versus-host responses after intestinal transplantation. Study-wide background: Transplant recipients had multivisceral, liver-intestinal, or isolated intestinal grafts. Every recipient had anti-thymocyte globulin induction and about three years of tacrolimus plus steroids. Findings of the study overall: Where graft-donor T cell macrochimerism was present, patients had high graft-versus-host to host-versus-graft clonal ratios in allografts.

This CDR3 is 13 amino acids long. Germline CDR1 SEHNR, CDR2 FQNEAQ (reference sequence). J was trimmed by 1 base and V by 11 bases; bases with no gene match: 7. Only in-frame clones appear in the TCRdb table, and some are missing; sequencing was by immunoSEQ multiplex PCR. Of 50,000 to 75,000 clones in the sample, around 90% were seen once. The graft tissue was processed, and this released both intraepithelial and lamina propria lymphocytes. Note on this clone: Its cognate antigen is unknown.

The TCR comes from a human patient who received an intestinal transplant, so some T cells may come from the graft donor. The sequencing used ileum tissue, collected about 350 days after transplant. This chain joins TRBV7-9 and TRBJ1-1; 7 nucleotides line up with TRBD1. The CDR3 sequence: CAGWDSENTEAFF. CDR3 bases: TGTGCCGGATGGGACAGTGAGAACACTGAAGCTTTCTTT.